This TCR beta chain originates from a study of T-cell reconstitution after alpha-beta-depleted transplantation in children. This CDR3 is built from 14 residues. The germline V gene has CDR1 SEHNR and CDR2 FQNEAQ (reference sequence). The germline V and J ends were trimmed by 5 bases and 1 base, with 11 bases remaining between them. Researchers prepared the TCRbeta library using unique molecular identifiers, the study reports. TCRdb reanalysed the PCR reads using MiXCR and keeps one entry per CDR3 protein. The repertoire holds about 980,000 distinct CDR3 sequences, with roughly 31% as singletons. Findings of the study overall: By about two months after transplant, alpha-beta T cells reportedly arose from several hundred graft clones that had expanded. Recipient T cells and thymic progenitors that survived were the source of the high TCRbeta diversity seen at day 60 in some patients.

About this clonotype: Its matching antigen is unknown.

This clonotype originated in a boy younger than two who had a stem cell transplant for SCID, so the T cells may come from the graft donor. This material consisted of PBMCs, mostly from graft donor cells, taken 360 days after TCRalphabeta/CD19-depleted stem cell transplant. The chain uses TRBV7-9 and TRBJ1-1; possibly TRBD1 for D (5 bases). The CDR3 coding sequence is TGTGCCAGCAGCACTAGGGACGGGAACACTGAAGCTTTCTTT. Translated, it gives CASSTRDGNTEAFF.